A single sample gave rise to the 6 T cell receptor beta chains below, sequenced in a study of shared clonotypes between healthy human individuals. The naive CD8 fraction comprised CD45RO-negative cells positively selected for CCR7 and excluded terminally differentiated effector memory CD45RA+ cells. Generated by immunoSEQ multiplex PCR, the TCRdb table keeps only in-frame clones and is missing some. The data hold 2 million or so clones, with about 95% observed a single time. The sequencing sample was made of naive CD8+ T cells sorted from blood. The receptors derive from a man aged 18 to 35 in good health.

This clone was detected only once. The rearrangement links TRBV28 to TRBJ2-2; 7 nucleotides match TRBD1. V dropped 10 bases and J dropped 3; count of bases not matched to a gene: 8. The CDR3 has 14 residues. Germline lookup yields CDR1 MDHEN and CDR2 SYDVKM. CDR3 nucleotides: TGTGCCACCCAAATCACAGGGGACACCGGGGAGCTGTTTTTT. Protein product: CATQITGDTGELFF.

The V call is TRBV9, the J call TRBJ1-5; 11 bases fit TRBD1. CDR3 length: 17 amino acids. Germline V gene lookup returns CDR1 SGDLS and CDR2 YYNGEE. After removal of 2 bases from V and 6 bases from J, the junction contained 10 bases not matched to a gene. CDR3 in amino acids: CASSVLRRTGGPQPQHF. DNA of the CDR3: TGTGCCAGCAGCGTTCTTAGGCGGACAGGGGGCCCTCAGCCCCAGCATTTT. Using reference TRBV9 and TRBJ1-5 for the parts outside the CDR3, the full variable domain is DSGVTQTPKHLITATGQRVTLRCSPRSGDLSVYWYQQSLDQGLQFLIQYYNGEERAKGNILERFSAQQFPDLHSELNLSSLELGDSALYFCASSVLRRTGGPQPQHFGDGTRLSIL.

The rearrangement links TRBV7-6 to TRBJ2-1; unclear D gene. V was trimmed by 4 bases and J by 8 bases, leaving 12 bases between them. The CDR3 runs to 13 residues. The V gene's germline CDR1 is SGHVS and CDR2 FNYEAQ. The CDR3 DNA reads TGTGCCAGCAGCTGGGCTCCCTGGGATGAGCAGTTCTTC. Protein sequence: CASSWAPWDEQFF.

This rearrangement joins TRBV29-1 to TRBJ2-1; 7 bases align to TRBD1. This CDR3 comprises 14 residues. Germline-derived CDR1 and CDR2 are SQVTM and ANQGSEA. V was clipped by 7 bases and J by 3 bases; unmatched bases: 9. The CDR3 coding sequence is TGCAGCGCCCCTACCGGGACAGACTACAATGAGCAGTTCTTC. Translation gives CSAPTGTDYNEQFF.

The CDR3 spells CASSWDRGKSPLHF. CDR3 in DNA: TGTGCCAGCAGTTGGGACAGGGGAAAATCACCCCTCCACTTT. The genes are TRBV27 and TRBJ1-6, with 10 bases aligning to TRBD1. J lost 10 bases, V lost 4 bases, and 4 bases had no gene match. The CDR3 is 14 amino acids. Germline V lookup: CDR1 MNHEY, CDR2 SMNVEV (reference sequence).

V gene TRBV7-9 combines with J gene TRBJ2-4; D perhaps matches TRBD1 (6 bases). The ends were cut back, 0 bases at V and 5 bases at J, with 11 bases in the middle. The CDR3 is 15 residues long. Germline V lookup: CDR1 SEHNR, CDR2 FQNEAQ (reference sequence). CDR3 in amino acids: CASSLAQGMENIQYF. The DNA of the CDR3 is TGTGCCAGCAGCTTAGCCCAGGGGATGGAAAACATTCAGTACTTC. Full variable domain (outside the CDR3, taken from reference TRBV7-9 and TRBJ2-4): DTGVSQNPRHKITKRGQNVTFRCDPISEHNRLYWYRQTLGQGPEFLTYFQNEAQLEKSRLLSDRFSAERPKGSFSTLEIQRTEQGDSAMYLCASSLAQGMENIQYFGAGTRLSVL.